This entry is about one T cell receptor beta chain. The data belong to a study of blood T cells in healthy people across ages. Each donor supplied 7.5 to 10 milliliters of peripheral blood. V gave up 1 base and J gave up 4 bases, with 7 bases separating them. The CDR3 spans 13 residues. The germline V gene has CDR1 MNHNS and CDR2 SASEGT. Through a sample-barcoded 5' primer and a J-beta primer mix, a second PCR was run for about 7 to 12 cycles. TCRdb processed the 5' RACE reads anew with MiXCR; each CDR3 protein has one entry. The data contain approximately 730,000 distinct CDR3 sequences, approximately 53% of them seen just once; the ten biggest clones take up about two fifths.

Sequencing input: blood. The clonotype originates from a man aged 80 or over in good health. V is TRBV6-1 and J is TRBJ2-5; possible D gene TRBD2, 6 bases. The CDR3 protein is CASSEGGVETQYF. As DNA, the CDR3 is TGTGCCAGCAGTGAAGGGGGGGTAGAGACCCAGTACTTC.